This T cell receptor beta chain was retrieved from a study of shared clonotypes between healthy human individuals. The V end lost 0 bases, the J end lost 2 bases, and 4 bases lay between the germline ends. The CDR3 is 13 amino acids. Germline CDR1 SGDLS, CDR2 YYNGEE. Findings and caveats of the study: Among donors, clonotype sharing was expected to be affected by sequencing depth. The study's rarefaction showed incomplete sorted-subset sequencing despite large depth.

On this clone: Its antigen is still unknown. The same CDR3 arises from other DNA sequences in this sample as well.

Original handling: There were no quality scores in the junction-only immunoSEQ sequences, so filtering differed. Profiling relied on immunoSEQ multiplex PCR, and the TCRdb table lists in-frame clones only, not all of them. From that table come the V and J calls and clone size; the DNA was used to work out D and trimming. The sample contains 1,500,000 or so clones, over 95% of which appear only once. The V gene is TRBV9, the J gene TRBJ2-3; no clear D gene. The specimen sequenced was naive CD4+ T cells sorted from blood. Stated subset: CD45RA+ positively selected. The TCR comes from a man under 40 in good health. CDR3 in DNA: TGTGCCAGCAGCGTAGCAGACACAGATACGCAGTATTTT. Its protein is CASSVADTDTQYF.